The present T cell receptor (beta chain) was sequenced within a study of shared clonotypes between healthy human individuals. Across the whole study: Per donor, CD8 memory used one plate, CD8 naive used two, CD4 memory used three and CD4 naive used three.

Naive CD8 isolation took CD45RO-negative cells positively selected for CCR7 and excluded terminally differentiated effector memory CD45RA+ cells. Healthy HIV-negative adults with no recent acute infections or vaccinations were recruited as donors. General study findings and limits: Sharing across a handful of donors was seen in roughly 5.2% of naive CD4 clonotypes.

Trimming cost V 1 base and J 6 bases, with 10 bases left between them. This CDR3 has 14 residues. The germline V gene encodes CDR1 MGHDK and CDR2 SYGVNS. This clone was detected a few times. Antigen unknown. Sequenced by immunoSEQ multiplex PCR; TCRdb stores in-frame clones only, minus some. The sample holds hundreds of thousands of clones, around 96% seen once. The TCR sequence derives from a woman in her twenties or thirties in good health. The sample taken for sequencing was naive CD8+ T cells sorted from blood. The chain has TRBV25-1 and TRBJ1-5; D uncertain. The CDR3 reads CASSESGPAQPQHF. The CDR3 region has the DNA TGTGCCAGCAGTGAATCTGGGCCCGCTCAGCCCCAGCATTTT. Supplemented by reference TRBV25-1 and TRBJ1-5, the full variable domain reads EADIYQTPRYLVIGTGKKITLECSQTMGHDKMYWYQQDPGMELHLIHYSYGVNSTEKGDLSSESTVSRIRTEHFPLTLESARPSHTSQYLCASSESGPAQPQHFGDGTRLSIL.